Sequencing of this T cell receptor (beta chain) was carried out in a study of blood T cell repertoires in COVID-19. This clone turned up a few times. Method: immunoSEQ multiplex PCR; TCRdb's copy keeps in-frame clones and lacks some. The data contain under 85,000 clones, roughly 81% of them singletons. The sequenced material came from peripheral blood. This TCR derives from a man older than 75 with acute or convalescent COVID-19.

CDR3 region: CASSFYGGHGTEAFF. DNA for the CDR3: TGTGCCAGCAGCTTTTATGGTGGGCATGGCACTGAAGCTTTCTTT. The chain uses TRBV5-6 and TRBJ1-1, with no clear D. V was pared by 2 bases and J by 4 bases, with 15 bases between. The CDR3 consists of 15 residues. Germline V gives CDR1 SGHDT, CDR2 YYEEEE.